The 25 T cell receptor beta chains in this list originate from one sample, sequenced in a study of regulatory T cells in long-lasting Graves disease. Arm-PCR with iRepertoire HTBI primers amplified the CDR3 regions for these TCR beta libraries. In TCRdb, the multiplex PCR reads were re-called with MiXCR into one record per CDR3 protein. The table records roughly 500,000 distinct CDR3 sequences, approximately 14% of them present only once. The time point here: newly diagnosed GD, antithyroid drugs for less than 3 months. Isolated PBMC RNA provided the starting material for the TCR library. A further study also used this sample, focusing on T cells in Graves' hyperthyroidism and ophthalmopathy.

The source material was peripheral blood mononuclear cells (PBMCs), sampled at new diagnosis, from a patient treated with antithyroid drugs. The receptors here all came from a woman aged 50 to 65 with Graves disease.

This clonotype has only a few counts. The chain uses TRBV6-5 and TRBJ1-4; TRBD1 matches 8 bases. V dropped 0 bases and J dropped 0; count of bases not matched to a gene: 6. The CDR3 totals 18 residues. CDR1 and CDR2 (germline): MNHEY, SVGAGI. The CDR3 loop is CASSYSGTGLTTNEKLFF. The CDR3 DNA follows: TGTGCCAGCAGTTACTCGGGGACAGGATTGACAACTAATGAAAAACTGTTTTTT.

The genes are TRBV3-1 and TRBJ2-1; 8 bases line up with TRBD2. The CDR3 is 14 amino acids. Germline V gene sequence: CDR1 LGHDT, CDR2 YNNKEL (reference sequence). The V and J ends lost 4 bases and 5 bases, in that order; junction bases with no gene match: 4. CDR3 nucleotides: TGTGCCAGCAGCCCAGGGACTAGAGACAATGAGCAGTTCTTC. Translated, it gives CASSPGTRDNEQFF.

Details on this clonotype: This may be a read error, as it is one base from a much larger clone. The V and J genes are TRBV2 and TRBJ1-3; tentatively, D is TRBD1 (5 bases). This CDR3 contains 14 residues. CDR1 and CDR2 from the germline V gene are SNHLY and FYNNEI. DNA of the CDR3: TGTGCCAGCAGACAGGAGGCATCTGGAAGCACCATATATTTT. Protein product: CASRQEASGSTIYF.

This clonotype was detected many times. The chain combines TRBV18 with TRBJ2-7, with D perhaps TRBD2 (6 bases). Deletions cut 3 bases from V and 4 bases from J, with 13 bases between. Germline V gene data show CDR1 as KGHSH and CDR2 as LQKENI. The CDR3 length is 14 residues. For the CDR3, the DNA is TGTGCCAGCTCACCCTCGGTGGAGGGATACGAGCAGTACTTC. Translating it yields CASSPSVEGYEQYF.

As regards this clonotype: A far bigger clonotype differs at one base, so this is likely a read error. This chain connects TRBV6-2 or TRBV6-3 to TRBJ1-1; no reliable D call. The CDR3 length is 13 residues. The germline CDR1 and CDR2 sequences are MNHEY and SVGEGT. V lost 2 bases and J lost 0, with 4 bases in between. Written as DNA, the CDR3 is TGTGCCAGCAGTTACAGGGTGAACACTGAAGCTTTCTTT. It yields the protein CASSYRVNTEAFF.

The V call is TRBV19, the J call TRBJ2-5; the match to TRBD2 covers 9 bases. Germline V gives CDR1 LNHDA, CDR2 SQIVND (reference sequence). The CDR3 totals 13 residues. Losses at the gene ends were 10 bases for V and 2 bases for J; bases not matched to a gene: 5. The CDR3 is CATRGLAQETQYF. CDR3 nucleotides: TGTGCCACAAGGGGACTAGCACAAGAGACCCAGTACTTC.

This clonotype was detected ten times or more. The rearrangement uses TRBV28 and TRBJ1-5; D uncertain. CDR3 length equals 16 residues. The germline V and J ends were trimmed by 5 bases and 0 bases, with 14 bases remaining between them. Germline V gives CDR1 MDHEN, CDR2 SYDVKM. CDR3 region: CASSAPGPYSNQPQHF. CDR3 DNA sequence: TGTGCCAGCAGTGCCCCCGGCCCCTATAGCAATCAGCCCCAGCATTTT.

This clonotype showed up many times. This chain connects TRBV28 to TRBJ2-7; 8 bases line up with TRBD2. CDR3 length: 15 amino acids. With V trimmed by 4 bases and J by 0 bases, 5 bases remained unmatched. CDR1 and CDR2 (germline): MDHEN, SYDVKM. CDR3 in amino acids: CASSWSGGSSYEQYF. In nucleotides, the CDR3 is TGTGCCAGCAGTTGGAGCGGGGGCAGCTCCTACGAGCAGTACTTC.

This clonotype was observed many times. CDR3 DNA: TGTGCCAGCAGCTCACGCTCTCGACAGGAACCCACAGATACGCAGTATTTT. Its translation: CASSSRSRQEPTDTQYF. V is TRBV7-3 and J is TRBJ2-3; a possible D gene is TRBD1 (6 bases). Germline CDR1 SGHTA, CDR2 FQGTGA. V lost 4 bases and J lost 2, with 19 bases in between. This CDR3 region has 17 residues.

Remarks on this clonotype: This may be a read error: a much more frequent sequence differs by one nucleotide. The chain combines TRBV6-1 with TRBJ2-1; either TRBD1 or TRBD2 may supply D (7 bases each). This CDR3 region has 15 residues. V lost 4 bases to trimming and J lost 7 bases, with 17 bases between them. Germline CDR1 and CDR2: MNHNS and SASEGT. The CDR3 sequence: CASSGPRGGRNEQFF. The DNA of the CDR3 is TGTGCCAGCAGTGGCCCCAGGGGGGGGCGGAATGAGCAGTTCTTC.

This clonotype was counted many times. The V and J genes are TRBV5-6 and TRBJ2-5, with 7 nucleotides matching TRBD1. The length of the CDR3 is 15 residues. Germline V gene sequence: CDR1 SGHDT, CDR2 YYEEEE. V was pared by 0 bases and J by 5 bases, with 7 bases of the junction left unmatched. The CDR3 DNA sequence: TGTGCCAGCAGCTTGGGGGGCACAGGGGTCGAGACCCAGTACTTC. It yields the protein CASSLGGTGVETQYF.

This rearrangement joins TRBV28 to TRBJ2-1; possibly TRBD1 or TRBD2 for D (5 bases each). The length of the CDR3 is 17 residues. Germline CDR1 MDHEN, CDR2 SYDVKM. The V gene lost 7 bases and the J gene lost 0 bases, with 19 bases spanning the gap. The CDR3 region has the DNA TGTGCCAGCACCCCGAATCCCCCCGGGACCTCCTACAATGAGCAGTTCTTC. This sequence encodes CASTPNPPGTSYNEQFF.

The V gene is TRBV9, the J gene TRBJ2-5; 12 positions match TRBD2. The CDR3 is 15 residues long. CDR1 is SGDLS and CDR2 is YYNGEE in the germline V gene. Trimming took 3 bases from V and 4 from J; bases not matched to a gene: 4. The CDR3 bases are TGTGCCAGCAGCGAAAGGGGACTAGCGGGAGAGACCCAGTACTTC. Its protein product is CASSERGLAGETQYF.

This clonotype has only a few counts. The chain is built from TRBV5-1 and TRBJ2-5; 8 nucleotides match TRBD1. There are 16 residues in the CDR3. The germline V gene encodes CDR1 SGHRS and CDR2 YFSETQ. V shed 0 bases and J 4 bases; nucleotides not matched to a gene: 8. The CDR3: CASSLGGDRFGETQYF. In DNA, the CDR3 is TGCGCCAGCAGCTTGGGCGGGGACAGGTTTGGAGAGACCCAGTACTTC.

The sample holds many counts of this clonotype. The chain has TRBV12-3 or TRBV12-4 and TRBJ2-3, with D possibly matching TRBD2 (6 bases). This CDR3 is 13 amino acids long. V was trimmed by 8 bases and J by 6 bases, leaving 15 bases between them. The CDR3 loop reads CASSRRGGDTQYF. The CDR3 coding sequence is TGTGCCAGCTCCCGGAGGGGTGGGGATACGCAGTATTTT.

This clonotype was seen repeatedly, ten times or more. This chain links TRBV5-5 with TRBJ1-1; no firm D call. The V gene's germline CDR1 is SGHKS and CDR2 YYEKEE (reference sequence). The V gene lost 0 bases and the J gene lost 0 bases, with 9 bases spanning the gap. This CDR3 contains 15 residues. CDR3 amino acids: CASSLEVEMNTEAFF. In DNA, the CDR3 is TGTGCCAGCAGCTTGGAGGTGGAAATGAACACTGAAGCTTTCTTT.

V and J are TRBV20-1 and TRBJ1-1; D unclear. The CDR3 is 12 amino acids. CDR1 DFQATT and CDR2 SNEGSKA come from the germline V gene (reference sequence). Trimming took off 3 bases at V and 1 base at J, with 6 bases between the two ends. CDR3 region: CSASTRNTEAFF. The CDR3 DNA reads as TGCAGTGCTAGTACCAGGAACACTGAAGCTTTCTTT.

At least ten counts were recorded for this clonotype. V and J are TRBV4-1 and TRBJ2-7; TRBD2 aligns across 9 bases. The CDR3 totals 18 residues. Per the germline V gene, CDR1 is MGHRA and CDR2 is YSYEKL. V trimming: 4 bases; J trimming: 0 bases; junction bases outside the gene matches: 13. The CDR3 reads CASSRDLGGRVLSYEQYF. DNA of the CDR3: TGCGCCAGCAGCCGAGACCTAGGCGGGAGGGTTCTCTCCTACGAGCAGTACTTC.

The chain combines TRBV29-1 with TRBJ2-7; D is perhaps TRBD1 or TRBD2 (5 bases each). Germline CDR1 is SQVTM and CDR2 is ANQGSEA. V shed 3 bases and J shed 5 bases, with 8 bases lying between them. The CDR3 length is 11 residues. CDR3 DNA sequence: TGCAGCGTTGATTGGGGGAACGAGCAGTACTTC. Its protein is CSVDWGNEQYF.

The sample holds many counts of this clonotype. The chain uses TRBV10-3 and TRBJ2-3; 8 bases are a match to TRBD2. V lost 6 bases, J lost 4 bases, and 3 bases stayed unmatched. This CDR3 comprises 13 residues. Germline V CDR1 and CDR2: ENHRY, SYGVKD. The CDR3 reads CAIREAGADTQYF. The CDR3 DNA follows: TGTGCCATCAGGGAAGCGGGAGCAGATACGCAGTATTTT.

This chain uses TRBV4-1 with TRBJ2-3; no definite D call. The CDR3 covers 16 residues. The germline V and J ends were trimmed by 8 bases and 2 bases, with 20 bases remaining between them. Looked up from germline, CDR1 is MGHRA and CDR2 is YSYEKL. CDR3 residues: CASGRQLSGVTDTQYF. As DNA, the CDR3 is TGCGCCAGCGGCCGCCAACTCTCAGGCGTCACAGATACGCAGTATTTT.

This clonotype has ten or more counts. The chain uses TRBV7-9 and TRBJ2-5, with D possibly TRBD1 on 6 matching bases. Trimming left V 1 base short and J 1 base short, with 7 bases between. This CDR3 region has 14 residues. The germline gives CDR1 SEHNR, CDR2 FQNEAQ (reference sequence). CDR3 nucleotides: TGTGCCAGCAGCTTAGTACAGGGCCAAGAGACCCAGTACTTC. The encoded protein is CASSLVQGQETQYF.

This clonotype was counted many times. The chain employs TRBV7-3 and TRBJ1-1, with 10 bases aligning to TRBD1. The length of the CDR3 is 14 residues. Germline CDR1 is SGHTA and CDR2 is FQGTGA. The ends lost 5 bases at V and 11 bases at J; junction bases unmatched: 11. This chain's CDR3 is CASSPGQGLSEAFF. Here the CDR3 DNA reads TGTGCCAGCAGCCCGGGACAGGGGTTATCGGAGGCTTTCTTT.

There are a few counts of this clonotype. This chain uses TRBV9 with TRBJ1-2; weak D call: TRBD1 (6 bases). Trimming removed 0 bases from V and 3 bases from J, with 12 bases in between. CDR1 is SGDLS and CDR2 is YYNGEE in the germline V gene. The CDR3 runs 15 residues. Written as DNA, the CDR3 is TGTGCCAGCAGCGTAGCTCAGGGGAATTACTATGGCTACACCTTC. Residues: CASSVAQGNYYGYTF.

In nucleotides, the CDR3 is TGCAGCGTTGGCGAGTACGAGCAGTACTTC. This sequence encodes CSVGEYEQYF. This chain connects TRBV29-1 to TRBJ2-7; D not certain. From germline, CDR1 is SQVTM and CDR2 ANQGSEA. The germline V and J ends were trimmed by 4 bases and 4 bases, with 5 bases remaining between them. This CDR3 comprises 10 residues.